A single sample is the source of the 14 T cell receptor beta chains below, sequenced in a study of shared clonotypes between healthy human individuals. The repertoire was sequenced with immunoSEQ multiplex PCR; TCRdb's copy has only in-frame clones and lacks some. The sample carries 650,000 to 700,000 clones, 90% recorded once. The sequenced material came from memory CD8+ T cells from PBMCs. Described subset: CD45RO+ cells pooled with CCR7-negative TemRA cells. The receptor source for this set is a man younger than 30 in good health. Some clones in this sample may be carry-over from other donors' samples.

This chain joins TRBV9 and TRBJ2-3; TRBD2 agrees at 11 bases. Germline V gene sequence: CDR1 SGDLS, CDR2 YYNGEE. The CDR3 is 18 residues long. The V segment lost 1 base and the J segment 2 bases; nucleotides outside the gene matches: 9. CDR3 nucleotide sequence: TGTGCCAGCAGCGTACCAACTACTAGCGGGAGAGACACAGATACGCAGTATTTT. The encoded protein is CASSVPTTSGRDTDTQYF.

This CDR3 is CASSYLGLAGSYEQYF. In DNA, the CDR3 is TGTGCCAGCAGTTACCTCGGACTAGCGGGTTCCTACGAGCAGTACTTC. The chain links TRBV6-5 to TRBJ2-7; 11 bases are a match to TRBD2. CDR3 length equals 16 residues. The junction had 4 bases not matched to a gene; V was cut back by 2 bases and J by 1 base. The germline CDR1 and CDR2 sequences are MNHEY and SVGAGI.

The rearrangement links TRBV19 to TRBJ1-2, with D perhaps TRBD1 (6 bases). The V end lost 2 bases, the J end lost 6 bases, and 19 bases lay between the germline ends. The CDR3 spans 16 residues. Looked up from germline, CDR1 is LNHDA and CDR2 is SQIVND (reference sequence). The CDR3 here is CASSILLGTRHDGYTF. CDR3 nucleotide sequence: TGTGCCAGTAGTATACTTCTGGGGACAAGGCACGATGGCTACACCTTC.

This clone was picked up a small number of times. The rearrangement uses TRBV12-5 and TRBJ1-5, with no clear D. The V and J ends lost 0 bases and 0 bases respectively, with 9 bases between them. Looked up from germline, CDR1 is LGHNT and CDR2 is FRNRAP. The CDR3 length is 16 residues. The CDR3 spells CASGLVEHFSNQPQHF. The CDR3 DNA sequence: TGTGCTAGTGGTTTGGTAGAACACTTTAGCAATCAGCCCCAGCATTTT.

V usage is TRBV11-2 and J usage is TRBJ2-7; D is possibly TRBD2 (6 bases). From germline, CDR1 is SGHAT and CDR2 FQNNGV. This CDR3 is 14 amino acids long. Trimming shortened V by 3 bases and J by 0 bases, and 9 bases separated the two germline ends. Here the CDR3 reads CASSFGGPSYEQYF. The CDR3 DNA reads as TGTGCCAGCAGCTTCGGAGGGCCCTCCTACGAGCAGTACTTC.

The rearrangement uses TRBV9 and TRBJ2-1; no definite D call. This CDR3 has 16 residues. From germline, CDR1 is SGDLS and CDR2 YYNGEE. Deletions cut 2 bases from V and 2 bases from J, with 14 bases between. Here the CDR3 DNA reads TGTGCCAGCAGCGTTGGGGTCATCGGGCCCTACAATGAGCAGTTCTTC. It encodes CASSVGVIGPYNEQFF.

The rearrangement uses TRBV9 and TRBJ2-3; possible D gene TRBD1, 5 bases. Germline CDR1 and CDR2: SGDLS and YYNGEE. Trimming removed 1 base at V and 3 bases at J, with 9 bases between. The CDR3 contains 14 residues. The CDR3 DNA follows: TGTGCCAGCAGCGTACAGTCAGGGACAGATACGCAGTATTTT. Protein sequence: CASSVQSGTDTQYF.

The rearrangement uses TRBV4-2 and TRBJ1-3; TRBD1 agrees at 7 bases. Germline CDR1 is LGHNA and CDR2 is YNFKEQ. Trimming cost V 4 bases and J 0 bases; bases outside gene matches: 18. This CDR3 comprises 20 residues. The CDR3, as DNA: TGTGCCAGCAGCCGTTTCCCGGGACAGACTTTCTTGATCTCTGGAAACACCATATATTTT. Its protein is CASSRFPGQTFLISGNTIYF.

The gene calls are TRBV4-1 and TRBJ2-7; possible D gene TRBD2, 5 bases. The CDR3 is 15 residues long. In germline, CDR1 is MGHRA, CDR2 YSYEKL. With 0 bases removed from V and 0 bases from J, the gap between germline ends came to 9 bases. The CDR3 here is CASSQDMSGSYEQYF. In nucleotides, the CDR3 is TGCGCCAGCAGCCAAGATATGAGCGGCTCCTACGAGCAGTACTTC.

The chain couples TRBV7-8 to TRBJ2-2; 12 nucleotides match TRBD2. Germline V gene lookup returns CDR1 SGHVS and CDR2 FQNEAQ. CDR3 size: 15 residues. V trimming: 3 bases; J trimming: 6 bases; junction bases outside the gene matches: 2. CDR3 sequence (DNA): TGTGCCAGCAGCTTTCGACTAGCGGGAGCCGGGGAGCTGTTTTTT. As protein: CASSFRLAGAGELFF.

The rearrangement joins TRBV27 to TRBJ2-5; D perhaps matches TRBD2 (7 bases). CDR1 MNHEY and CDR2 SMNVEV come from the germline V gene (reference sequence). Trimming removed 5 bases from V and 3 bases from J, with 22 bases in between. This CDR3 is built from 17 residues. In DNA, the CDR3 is TGTGCCAGCAGTCCAGACCCGTACAGGGAGGGAGAAGAGACCCAGTACTTC. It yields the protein CASSPDPYREGEETQYF.

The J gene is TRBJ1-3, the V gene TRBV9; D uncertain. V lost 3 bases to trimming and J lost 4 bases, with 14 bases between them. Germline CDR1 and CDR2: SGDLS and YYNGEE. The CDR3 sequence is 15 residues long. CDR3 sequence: CASSAGDPSGNTIYF. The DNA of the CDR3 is TGTGCCAGCAGCGCAGGAGATCCATCGGGAAACACCATATATTTT.

The CDR3 loop is CASRLDHTDTQYF. The CDR3 DNA reads TGTGCAAGTCGCTTAGACCACACAGATACGCAGTATTTT. The rearrangement links TRBV12-2 to TRBJ2-3. TRBV12-2 is tagged as a pseudogene. The CDR3 is 13 amino acids.

The CDR3 here is CASSLMSSYNEQFF. CDR3 in DNA: TGTGCCAGCAGTCTAATGAGCTCCTACAATGAGCAGTTCTTC. The chain links TRBV6-5 to TRBJ2-1; D gene ambiguous. The CDR3 runs 14 residues. The V and J ends lost 5 bases and 0 bases respectively, with 8 bases between them. CDR1 is MNHEY and CDR2 is SVGAGI in the germline V gene.